The 19 T cell receptor beta chains below were found in one sample sequenced in a study of tumor and adjacent non-tumor tissue in lung cancer. A modified ARM-PCR protocol with three rounds of nested PCR amplified TCRbeta. TCRdb redid the calling of the multiplex PCR reads with MiXCR, one entry per CDR3 protein. The sample yields under 95,000 distinct CDR3 sequences, 65% to 85% seen once. RNA was extracted from bulk tissue without any cell sorting. More than 3 cm separated this lung sample from the edge of the tumor. Specimen: distant non-tumor lung tissue. These receptor sequences come from a man in his 60s with non-small cell lung cancer.

Worth noting for this clonotype: This likely comes from a read error, as the CDR3 has no conserved phenylalanine or tryptophan at its end. This rearrangement joins TRBV5-8 to TRBJ2-1; D remains unclear. The CDR3 is made up of 16 amino acids. Germline V gene lookup returns CDR1 SGHTS and CDR2 YDEGEE. Trimming pared 4 bases from V and 1 base from J, leaving 15 bases between. The CDR3 is CASSITNGYSYNEQFS. In nucleotides, the CDR3 is TGTGCCAGCAGCATCACTAACGGGTATTCCTACAATGAGCAGTTCTCC.

This clonotype is labeled medium-sized. CDR3: CASSLDGDRVNTEAFF. Written as DNA, the CDR3 is TGTGCCAGCAGCTTAGATGGGGACAGGGTGAACACTGAAGCTTTCTTT. The gene calls are TRBV11-3 and TRBJ1-1; 9 bases align to TRBD1. The CDR3 is made up of 16 amino acids. From germline, CDR1 is SGHNT and CDR2 YENEEA. J was trimmed by 0 bases and V by 0 bases; bases with no gene match: 2.

On this clonotype itself: Germline and junction disagree at one end, which may indicate a read error. The chain employs TRBV7-3 and TRBJ2-5, with D perhaps matching TRBD1 (5 bases). The CDR3 covers 15 residues. In germline, CDR1 is SGHTA, CDR2 FQGTGA. Here the CDR3 DNA reads TGTGCAAGCAGCTATCGGCAGGGTGGCGCGGAGACCCAGCACTTC. Translated: CASSYRQGGAETQHF.

Comments on this clonotype: One end of the junction does not line up with germline, which may come from a read error. The J gene is TRBJ2-7, the V gene TRBV5-4, with D perhaps matching TRBD2 (6 bases). This CDR3 comprises 15 residues. Germline CDR1 and CDR2: SGHNT and YYREEE (reference sequence). CDR3 region: CASSLGRGPVYEQYF. The CDR3 DNA follows: TGTGCCAGTAGCTTGGGGCGGGGACCTGTCTACGAGCAGTACTTC.

In this sample, this clonotype turned up a few times. V is TRBV11-3 and J is TRBJ2-3; 7 bases are shared with TRBD1. CDR3 size: 12 residues. The germline V gene encodes CDR1 SGHNT and CDR2 YENEEA. With V trimmed by 8 bases and J by 4 bases, 3 bases remained unmatched. The CDR3 DNA sequence: TGTGCCAGCTTTCAGGGGGCAGATACGCAGTATTTT. It yields the protein CASFQGADTQYF. The complete variable domain, with remaining parts taken from reference TRBV11-3 and TRBJ2-3, reads EAGVVQSPRYKIIEKKQPVAFWCNPISGHNTLYWYLQNLGQGPELLIRYENEEAVDDSQLPKDRFSAERLKGVDSTLKIQPAELGDSAVYLCASFQGADTQYFGPGTRLTVL.

The sample holds a few counts of this clonotype. J is TRBJ2-1 and V is TRBV5-6; 10 bases are shared with TRBD1. The CDR3 is made up of 16 amino acids. Looked up from germline, CDR1 is SGHDT and CDR2 is YYEEEE. The ends lost 4 bases at V and 2 bases at J; junction bases unmatched: 6. CDR3 protein: CASSQDRGEAYNEQFF. The DNA of the CDR3 is TGTGCCAGCAGCCAGGACAGGGGGGAAGCCTACAATGAGCAGTTCTTC. Full variable domain (missing parts from reference TRBV5-6 and TRBJ2-1): DAGVTQSPTHLIKTRGQQVTLRCSPKSGHDTVSWYQQALGQGPQFIFQYYEEEERQRGNFPDRFSGHQFPNYSSELNVNALLLGDSALYLCASSQDRGEAYNEQFFGPGTRLTVL.

The rearrangement links TRBV5-1 to TRBJ1-2; perhaps TRBD1 as D (6 bases). CDR3 length equals 14 residues. The germline CDR1 and CDR2 sequences are SGHRS and YFSETQ. Trimming stripped 4 bases from V and 7 bases from J, with 17 bases between. The CDR3 sequence is CASSSGDRLGGYTF. CDR3 bases: TGCGCCAGCAGCAGCGGAGACAGGTTAGGTGGCTACACCTTC.

The chain combines TRBV11-1 with TRBJ2-1; TRBD2 might be the D (6 bases). Germline V gene data show CDR1 as SGHAT and CDR2 as FQDESV (reference sequence). This CDR3 contains 14 residues. Here the CDR3 reads CASCAYGTGGEQFF. CDR3 nucleotides: TGTGCTAGCTGCGCTTACGGGACCGGGGGTGAGCAGTTCTTC.

On this clonotype: A much larger clone differs by one base, so this may be a read error. This rearrangement joins TRBV20-1 to TRBJ2-1; TRBD2 agrees at 8 bases. Germline CDR1 and CDR2: DFQATT and SNEGSKA (reference sequence). This CDR3 is 15 amino acids long. The CDR3 region is CNARGEREGLSEQFF. The CDR3 bases are TGCAATGCTAGAGGAGAACGGGAGGGCCTAAGCGAGCAGTTCTTC.

Notes on this clonotype: A much larger clone sits a single nucleotide away, making a read error possible. The rearrangement uses TRBV29-1 and TRBJ1-1; 7 bases match TRBD1. The CDR3 is 15 residues long. Germline CDR1 is SQVTM and CDR2 is ANQGSEA. The CDR3 nucleotides are TGCAGCGTAAAATCTCCAGGGACAGCGAACTCTGAAGCTTTCTTT. Its translation is CSVKSPGTANSEAFF.

This clonotype has just a few counts. A junction boundary mismatches the germline segment, possibly from a read error. J is TRBJ2-2 and V is TRBV4-2; 13 bases map to TRBD2. Germline V gene sequence: CDR1 LGHNA, CDR2 YNFKEQ. The CDR3 length is 18 residues. The DNA for the CDR3 is TGTGCCAGCAGTCAAGATACTAGCGGGAGGGTGAACACCGGGGAGCTGTTTTTT. It is translated as CASSQDTSGRVNTGELFF.

This clonotype has a handful of counts. At one of its ends the junction is not consistent with the germline gene, which may arise from a read error. The chain combines TRBV20-1 with TRBJ2-5; 8 bases are a match to TRBD1. The CDR3 is 13 amino acids. The germline V gene encodes CDR1 DFQATT and CDR2 SNEGSKA (reference sequence). The CDR3 sequence: CSARIGQGETQYF. The CDR3 DNA is TGCAGTGCTAGAATCGGACAGGGAGAGACCCAGTATTTC.

The rearrangement links TRBV12-3 or TRBV12-4 to TRBJ2-7; unclear D gene. The CDR3 totals 11 residues. CDR3 sequence (DNA): TGTGTCAACAGTTTATACGACGAGCAGTACTTC. As protein: CVNSLYDEQYF.

A note on this clonotype: This may be a read error, as it is one base from a much larger clone. This chain links TRBV5-4 with TRBJ2-7, with TRBD2 matching 7 bases. The CDR3 is made up of 13 amino acids. Germline values: CDR1 SGHNT, CDR2 YYREEE (reference sequence). CDR3 sequence reads: CASSTGLVHEHYF. CDR3 in DNA: TGTGCCAGCAGCACCGGACTAGTCCACGAGCACTACTTC.

As concerns this clonotype: Possible read error: a much larger clone is one base away. The chain is built from TRBV11-2 and TRBJ2-5; unclear D gene. The germline V gene encodes CDR1 SGHAT and CDR2 FQNNGV. The CDR3 is 15 residues long. The CDR3: CACSLNRWQQETQYF. As DNA, the CDR3 is TGTGCCTGCAGCTTGAACCGGTGGCAACAAGAGACCCAGTACTTC.

A word on this clonotype: Sequence at one end of the junction differs from germline and may be a read error. V and J are TRBV4-1 and TRBJ1-2; no clear D gene. This CDR3 region has 15 residues. Germline CDR1 is MGHRA and CDR2 is YSYEKL. The CDR3 DNA sequence: TGCGCCAGCAGCCAAGGCCGGGTACCTAACTGTGGCTACACATTC. Translating it yields CASSQGRVPNCGYTF.

To note about this clonotype: Mismatch with germline at one junction end may stem from a read error. CDR3 coding DNA: TGCAGCGTTAAGCTACTAGCCGGCGTGAATGAGAAGTTCTTC. Encoded protein: CSVKLLAGVNEKFF. The chain carries TRBV29-1 and TRBJ2-1; D is perhaps TRBD2 (6 bases). Per the germline V gene, CDR1 is SQVTM and CDR2 is ANQGSEA. The CDR3 runs to 14 residues.

A word on this clonotype: Compared with germline, one end of the junction differs, possibly owing to a read error. The chain combines TRBV12-3 or TRBV12-4 with TRBJ1-1; D unresolved. CDR3 length: 13 residues. The CDR3 DNA is TGTGACAGCAGTTTTCAAGGGAACACTGAAGCTTTCTTT. Its translation is CDSSFQGNTEAFF.

Comments on this clonotype: Sequence at one end of the junction differs from germline and may be a read error. The CDR3 DNA sequence: TGTGTCAGCAGCCTTACTCGGACTAGCGGACCCTACGAGCAATACTTC. It yields the protein CVSSLTRTSGPYEQYF. The V call is TRBV4-2, the J call TRBJ2-7; TRBD2 aligns across 10 bases. This CDR3 is 16 amino acids long. The V gene's germline CDR1 is LGHNA and CDR2 YNFKEQ.